The next 14 T cell receptor beta chains were all read from a single sample in a study of T cell responses to AZD1222 COVID-19 vaccine. Data came from immunoSEQ multiplex PCR; TCRdb stores just in-frame clones and leaves some out. This table has roughly 180,000 clones, about nine tenths appearing once. Sequences were derived from peripheral blood, sampled 28 days after the second AZD1222 dose. The receptors shown here come from an adult who received the AZD1222 COVID-19 vaccine.

The chain is built from TRBV28 and TRBJ1-2; D possibly corresponds to TRBD1 (5 bases). This CDR3 is built from 16 residues. CDR1 is MDHEN, CDR2 SYDVKM, per germline. V shed 2 bases and J shed 3 bases, with 16 bases lying between them. The CDR3: CASSLEVSRTHYGYTF. As DNA, the CDR3 is TGTGCCAGCAGTTTAGAAGTATCTAGGACACACTATGGCTACACCTTC.

This rearrangement joins TRBV28 to TRBJ2-1; 8 bases map to TRBD2. V trimming: 6 bases; J trimming: 4 bases; junction bases outside the gene matches: 5. Per germline, CDR1 MDHEN and CDR2 SYDVKM. The CDR3 runs to 14 residues. The CDR3 loop is CASRTGGSYNEQFF. The CDR3 nucleotides are TGTGCCAGCAGAACGGGAGGGTCATACAATGAGCAGTTCTTC.

The chain recombines TRBV2 with TRBJ1-1; D remains ambiguous. V dropped 5 bases and J dropped 3 bases, with 10 bases sitting between them. The CDR3 length is 13 residues. The germline gives CDR1 SNHLY, CDR2 FYNNEI. The CDR3 spells CASSRTYDTEAFF. The CDR3 DNA reads TGTGCCAGCAGTCGTACATATGACACTGAAGCTTTCTTT.

V gene TRBV19 combines with J gene TRBJ1-2, with D uncertain. Germline assignment: CDR1 LNHDA and CDR2 SQIVND (reference sequence). CDR3 size: 13 residues. The V end was cut by 10 bases, the J end by 4 bases, with 16 bases between. The CDR3: CATRPTKAYGYTF. The CDR3 bases are TGTGCCACCCGACCGACCAAGGCCTATGGCTACACCTTC.

The J gene is TRBJ1-1, the V gene TRBV3-1 (or the pseudogene TRBV3-2), with no clear D. The CDR3 spans 14 residues. Germline assignment: CDR1 LGHDT and CDR2 YNNKEL (reference sequence). Trimming removed 3 bases from V and 4 bases from J, with 12 bases in between. CDR3 coding DNA: TGTGCCAGCAGCCACTATGGGGATTCCACTGAAGCTTTCTTT. Translated: CASSHYGDSTEAFF.

The chain joins TRBV18 to TRBJ1-2, with D possibly being TRBD1 (6 bases). Per the germline V gene, CDR1 is KGHSH and CDR2 is LQKENI. Trimming pared 2 bases from V and 4 bases from J, leaving 11 bases between. The CDR3 loop spans 14 amino acids. The CDR3 sequence is CASSPGGLVYGYTF. The CDR3 DNA follows: TGTGCCAGCTCACCAGGGGGCCTCGTCTATGGCTACACCTTC.

This clone is a singleton in its sample. The V and J genes are TRBV5-1 and TRBJ2-1, with 12 bases lining up with TRBD2. There are 18 residues in the CDR3. Germline V CDR1 and CDR2: SGHRS, YFSETQ. V was clipped by 1 base and J by 12 bases; unmatched bases: 17. The CDR3 sequence is CASSLRLAGGPRPIGQFF. The CDR3 nucleotides read TGCGCCAGCAGCTTGAGGCTAGCGGGGGGGCCCCGGCCGATTGGGCAGTTCTTC.

CDR3 sequence reads: CASSLGGDEQFF. The CDR3 region has the DNA TGTGCCAGTTCTCTAGGGGGAGATGAGCAGTTCTTC. J is TRBJ2-1 and V is TRBV11-3; a possible D gene is TRBD1 (6 bases). The CDR3 contains 12 residues. Trimming removed 9 bases at V and 8 bases at J, with 14 bases between. Germline CDR1 is SGHNT and CDR2 is YENEEA.

The CDR3 region is CASSLGQVISGNTIYF. The CDR3, as DNA: TGTGCCAGCAGCTTAGGACAGGTCATCTCTGGAAACACCATATATTTT. The chain uses TRBV5-8 and TRBJ1-3, with 7 bases lining up with TRBD1. The germline V gene encodes CDR1 SGHTS and CDR2 YDEGEE. CDR3 length: 16 residues. V shed 2 bases and J 0 bases; nucleotides not matched to a gene: 5.

The V and J genes are TRBV6-5 and TRBJ2-2; D unresolved. Germline assignment: CDR1 MNHEY and CDR2 SVGAGI. Trimming stripped 7 bases from V and 3 bases from J, with 3 bases between. The CDR3 has 11 amino acids. CDR3 in amino acids: CASTHTGELFF. The CDR3 nucleotides are TGTGCCAGCACCCACACCGGGGAGCTGTTTTTT.

The gene calls are TRBV5-1 and TRBJ2-3; TRBD2 agrees at 13 bases. This CDR3 region has 17 residues. Germline-derived CDR1 and CDR2 are SGHRS and YFSETQ. V shed 4 bases and J 2 bases; nucleotides not matched to a gene: 7. Written as DNA, the CDR3 is TGCGCCAGCAGCCGAGGGACTAGCGGGGTAGACACAGATACGCAGTATTTT. It yields the protein CASSRGTSGVDTDTQYF.

The chain has TRBV27 and TRBJ1-5, with TRBD1 matching 7 bases. Per germline, CDR1 MNHEY and CDR2 SMNVEV (reference sequence). The CDR3 is 15 residues long. Trimming at V came to 4 bases and at J to 6 bases, leaving 9 bases not matched to a gene. CDR3: CASSSGQPVGQPQHF. CDR3 nucleotides: TGTGCCAGCAGTTCGGGACAGCCAGTCGGTCAGCCCCAGCATTTT.

This clone was seen only once. CDR3 sequence (DNA): TGTGCCAGTAGTAGGGAGTCTAACTATGGCTACACCTTC. It encodes CASSRESNYGYTF. The V and J genes are TRBV19 and TRBJ1-2; no firm D call. Trimming took off 4 bases at V and 0 bases at J, with 6 bases between the two ends. There are 13 residues in the CDR3. Germline V gene data show CDR1 as LNHDA and CDR2 as SQIVND (reference sequence).

V and J are TRBV7-9 and TRBJ2-6; D is unresolved. Between the trimmed V and J ends, which lost 3 bases and 0 bases, there was a span of 9 bases. Germline V CDR1 and CDR2: SEHNR, FQNEAQ (reference sequence). The CDR3 is made up of 16 amino acids. The CDR3 here is CASSFDWPSGANVLTF. CDR3 DNA sequence: TGTGCCAGCAGCTTCGATTGGCCCTCTGGGGCCAACGTCCTGACTTTC.